This is a list of T cell receptor beta chains from one sample in a study of OX40 agonist ivuxolimab in advanced cancers. Generated by immunoSEQ multiplex PCR, the TCRdb table keeps only in-frame clones and is missing some. The sample lists around 38,000 clones; about 80% were seen once. The specimen comprised CD4+ or CD8+ T cells sorted from blood, sampled in a trial of the OX40 agonist ivuxolimab. Every receptor here comes from an adult with an advanced solid tumor such as melanoma, head and neck, liver or kidney cancer. Each CDR3 is given with its conserved first and last residue. A D gene is named only where the DNA matches it firmly. The listing skips clone size in some rows; elsewhere it reads once, few, many or a size class.

-,TRBJ2-7,-,TRBV5-6,TGTGCCAGCAGCTTGTTAGACTACGAGCAGTACTTC,CASSLLDYEQYF
TRBD1,TRBJ1-5,-,TRBV5-5,TGTGCCAGCAGCTTTACAGGGGATCAGCCCCAGCATTTT,CASSFTGDQPQHF
TRBD1,TRBJ1-1,-,TRBV6-5,TGTGCCAGCCTTCCGGAACAGGGGGTCAGGGGGGCTTTCTTT,CASLPEQGVRGAFF
-,TRBJ2-3,-,TRBV14,-,CASSQDLFFGVDTQYF
TRBD2,TRBJ2-3,-,TRBV5-1,TGCGCCAGCAGCTCCCGACTAGCGGGAGGTCCAGATACGCAGTATTTT,CASSSRLAGGPDTQYF
-,TRBJ2-7,-,TRBV6-5,TGTGCCAGCGGGCACAGGGAAAGCTCCTACGAGCAGTACTTC,CASGHRESSYEQYF
-,TRBJ2-2,-,TRBV5-1,TGCGCCAGCAGCGAAACCGGGACTTATCTCGGGGAGCTGTTTTTT,CASSETGTYLGELFF
-,TRBJ1-4,-,TRBV29-1,TGCAGCGTGCGGTTCGCAACTAATGAAAAACTGTTTTTT,CSVRFATNEKLFF
-,TRBJ1-5,few,TRBV21-1,TGTGCCAGCAGTAAAAGGTGTGGTCAGCCCCAGCATTTT,CASSKRCGQPQHF
TRBD2,TRBJ2-1,-,TRBV5-4,TGTGCCAGCAGCCGGGGGCTAGCGGGAACGGTTGAGCAGTTCTTC,CASSRGLAGTVEQFF
-,TRBJ1-1,-,TRBV19,TGTGCCAGTAGTATCCGGCAGAACACTGAAGCTTTCTTT,CASSIRQNTEAFF
TRBD1,TRBJ1-4,-,TRBV7-9,TGTGCCAGCAGCTGGACAGGGACGGATGAAAAACTGTTTTTT,CASSWTGTDEKLFF
TRBD1,TRBJ2-1,-,TRBV6-5,TGTGCCAGCAGAGACAGGGTTTCCAATGAGCAGTTCTTC,CASRDRVSNEQFF
-,TRBJ2-5,-,TRBV5-1,TGCGCCAGCACCCTGTTTGGTGAAGAGACCCAGTACTTC,CASTLFGEETQYF
-,TRBJ1-1,-,TRBV19,TGTGCCAGTAGTATAAGGGGTGGAGGGACTGAAGCTTTCTTT,CASSIRGGGTEAFF
-,TRBJ2-1,-,TRBV11-2,TGTGCCAGCAGCTTTGCCGAGCCGGGACGCCGGAATGAGCAGTTCTTC,CASSFAEPGRRNEQFF
-,TRBJ2-1,-,TRBV5-4,TGTGCCAGCAGCTTGGGCGGGAATGAGCAGTTCTTC,CASSLGGNEQFF
-,TRBJ2-5,once,TRBV7-2,TGTGCCAGCAGCTTAGAGGACCGGCAGGTAGAGACCCAGTACTTC,CASSLEDRQVETQYF
-,TRBJ2-2,-,TRBV5-1,TGCGCCAGCAGCTGGGGGCGGGACGGCGGGGAGCTGTTTTTT,CASSWGRDGGELFF
-,TRBJ2-4,-,TRBV2,TGTGCCAGCAGTGAATACAGTGTGCTAGCCAAAAACATTCAGTACTTC,CASSEYSVLAKNIQYF
TRBD2,TRBJ2-1,-,TRBV6-5,TGTGCCAGCAGTTATTATAGCGGGAGCTCCTACAATGAGCAGTTCTTC,CASSYYSGSSYNEQFF
-,TRBJ2-3,-,TRBV29-1,TGCAGCGTTGATCTACAGGGAGGCACAGATACGCAGTATTTT,CSVDLQGGTDTQYF
-,TRBJ1-5,-,TRBV5-8,TGTGCCAGCAGCTCTCAGACCGATCAGCCCCAGCATTTT,CASSSQTDQPQHF
TRBD2,TRBJ2-1,few,TRBV10-3,TGTGCCATCAGAGCGGGAGAAAGGTACAATGAGCAGTTCTTC,CAIRAGERYNEQFF
-,TRBJ1-2,medium-sized,TRBV11-2,TGTGCCAGCAGCTTAGTGGGGGTCTATGGCTACACCTTC,CASSLVGVYGYTF
-,TRBJ2-7,-,TRBV5-4,TGTGCCAGCAGCTACGGTGGGACTTTCTCCTACGAGCAGTACTTC,CASSYGGTFSYEQYF
-,TRBJ1-2,-,TRBV5-8,TGTGCCAGCAGCTTGATGCGGGGGGCAGGAGGCTACACCTTC,CASSLMRGAGGYTF